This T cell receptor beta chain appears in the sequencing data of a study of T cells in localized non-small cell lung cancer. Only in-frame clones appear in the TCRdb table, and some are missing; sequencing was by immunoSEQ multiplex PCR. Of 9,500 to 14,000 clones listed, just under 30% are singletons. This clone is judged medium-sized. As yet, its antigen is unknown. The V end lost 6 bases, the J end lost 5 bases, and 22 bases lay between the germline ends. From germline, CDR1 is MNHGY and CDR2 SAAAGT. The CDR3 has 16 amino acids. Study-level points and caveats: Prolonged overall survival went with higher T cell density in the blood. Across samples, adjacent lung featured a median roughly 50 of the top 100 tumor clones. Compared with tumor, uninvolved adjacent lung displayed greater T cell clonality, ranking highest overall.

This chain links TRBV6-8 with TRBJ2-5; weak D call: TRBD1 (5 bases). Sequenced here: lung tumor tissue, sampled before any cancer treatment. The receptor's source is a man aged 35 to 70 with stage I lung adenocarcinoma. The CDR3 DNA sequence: TGTGCCAGCAGGGCCTTATTTGGTCAAGGGGCGGAGACCCAGTACTTC. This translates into CASRALFGQGAETQYF.